This T cell receptor beta chain came from a study of glioma-infiltrating T cells after dendritic cell vaccination. About the study: Dendritic cells derived from monocytes and pulsed with autologous tumor lysate formed the vaccine.

This table comes from immunoSEQ multiplex PCR, and its TCRdb copy is limited to in-frame clones, with some not included. The data contain just over 95,000 clones, approximately 80% of them seen just once; the ten biggest clones take up less than 7%. This sample comprised blood, obtained before dendritic cell vaccination. This clonotype was obtained from a human donor with glioblastoma.

CDR3 sequence reads: CASSRRSGGTNQPQHF. For the CDR3, the DNA is TGCGCCAGCAGCCGTCGCTCGGGGGGGACTAATCAGCCCCAGCATTTT. The genes are TRBV4-1 and TRBJ1-5; D might be TRBD1 (5 bases). The CDR3 spans 16 residues. Germline CDR1 MGHRA, CDR2 YSYEKL. V lost 4 bases and J lost 4, with 17 bases in between.